The 23 T cell receptor beta chains listed next were all sequenced from one sample in a study of T cell responses to AZD1222 COVID-19 vaccine (dated by TCRdb to the early 2020s). This sample's time point label indicates: about 28 days (+/-7) after the second vaccine dose. The treatment or condition label of this sample denotes: meningococcal conjugate vaccine given as trial control. Library preparation used the immunoSEQ multiplex PCR assay. TCRdb provides this immuneACCESS table in a form limited to in-frame rearrangements. Some clones are lacking; in checked studies, under half of them reflect an unresolved V gene, and why the rest are absent is not known. In all, the sample holds 200,000 to 250,000 clones, and around 94% of those were seen once. Around 1.7% of the sample comes from the top ten. Sequences were derived from peripheral blood, sampled 28 days after the second dose of the MenACWY control vaccine. These receptors were collected from an adult who received the MenACWY meningococcal vaccine as a control.

This chain joins TRBV5-1 and TRBJ1-3; 7 positions agree with TRBD1. V lost 3 bases to trimming and J lost 0 bases; unmatched junction nucleotides: 3. The CDR3 sequence is 15 residues long. Germline assignment: CDR1 SGHRS and CDR2 YFSETQ. CDR3 in amino acids: CASSSGTDSGNTIYF. The CDR3 bases are TGCGCCAGCAGCTCCGGGACAGACTCTGGAAACACCATATATTTT.

This sequence joins TRBV5-6 and TRBJ2-7; weak D call: TRBD1 (6 bases). Germline V CDR1 and CDR2: SGHDT, YYEEEE. Between the trimmed V and J ends, which lost 4 bases and 7 bases, there was a span of 18 bases. The CDR3 has 14 residues. Here the CDR3 DNA reads TGTGCCAGCAGCCGGACCGGGACACCCTCTGAGCAGTACTTC. It specifies CASSRTGTPSEQYF.

The sample holds a few counts of this clone. The chain joins TRBV10-3 to TRBJ2-7; TRBD2 aligns across 7 bases. After removal of 10 bases from V and 5 bases from J, the junction contained 11 bases not matched to a gene. CDR3 length: 13 residues. Germline V lookup: CDR1 ENHRY, CDR2 SYGVKD. CDR3 sequence (DNA): TGTGCCACCGCGGGTAGCGGGTCCAACGAGCAGTACTTC. Protein: CATAGSGSNEQYF.

The J gene is TRBJ2-7, the V gene TRBV6-5; 10 bases line up with TRBD2. Germline V CDR1 and CDR2: MNHEY, SVGAGI. The CDR3 extends over 15 amino acids. Germline trimming cut 2 bases from V and 3 bases from J; bases unmatched to any gene: 4. The CDR3 here is CASSYATSGVYEQYF. The CDR3 DNA follows: TGTGCCAGCAGTTACGCCACTAGCGGGGTCTACGAGCAGTACTTC.

The CDR3 protein is CASSLKYGVRREVHEQYF. The CDR3 DNA reads TGTGCCAGCAGCTTGAAGTATGGGGTCCGGCGGGAGGTCCACGAGCAGTACTTC. This chain uses TRBV5-4 with TRBJ2-7; the match to TRBD2 covers 8 bases. From germline, CDR1 is SGHNT and CDR2 YYREEE (reference sequence). Trimming took 1 base from V and 5 from J; bases not matched to a gene: 17. The CDR3 covers 18 residues.

The genes are TRBV28 and TRBJ1-4, with 7 bases that match TRBD1. Trimming removed 6 bases from V and 3 bases from J; junction bases left unmatched: 7. The CDR3 runs to 15 residues. Germline-derived CDR1 and CDR2 are MDHEN and SYDVKM. CDR3 in DNA: TGTGCCAGCAGCGAAACCGGGACAGCTAATGAAAAACTGTTTTTT. Translated, it gives CASSETGTANEKLFF.

The CDR3 loop reads CASSDRYSYEQYF. The CDR3 DNA is TGTGCCAGCAGTGACAGGTACTCCTACGAGCAGTACTTC. The chain is built from TRBV25-1 and TRBJ2-7; D not certain. V was trimmed by 3 bases and J by 0 bases, leaving 6 bases between them. The CDR3 contains 13 residues. CDR1 and CDR2 (germline): MGHDK, SYGVNS.

The chain couples TRBV4-3 to TRBJ2-3, with 9 bases matching TRBD2. Germline trimming cut 4 bases from V and 0 bases from J; bases unmatched to any gene: 2. The V gene's germline CDR1 is LGHNA and CDR2 YSLEER. The CDR3 sequence is 15 residues long. CDR3: CASSLAGASTDTQYF. DNA of the CDR3: TGCGCCAGCAGCCTAGCGGGGGCTAGCACAGATACGCAGTATTTT.

The V gene is TRBV9, the J gene TRBJ2-5, with TRBD1 matching 12 bases. From germline, CDR1 is SGDLS and CDR2 YYNGEE. Germline trimming cut 3 bases from V and 4 bases from J; bases unmatched to any gene: 7. The CDR3 length is 16 residues. CDR3 DNA: TGTGCCAGCAGCGGGAGGGGGACAGGGGGCGGAGAGACCCAGTACTTC. It translates to CASSGRGTGGGETQYF.

This rearrangement joins TRBV3-1 (or the pseudogene TRBV3-2) to TRBJ2-3, with TRBD2 matching over 10 bases. This CDR3 is 16 amino acids long. Looked up from germline, CDR1 is LGHDT and CDR2 is YNNKEL (reference sequence). J was trimmed by 4 bases and V by 1 base; bases with no gene match: 5. The CDR3 coding sequence is TGTGCCAGCAGCCAAGTTGCTAGCGGGAGTGCAGATACGCAGTATTTT. Amino acids: CASSQVASGSADTQYF.

The J gene is TRBJ2-1, the V gene TRBV19, with 8 positions matching TRBD1. With V trimmed by 5 bases and J by 6 bases, 3 bases remained unmatched. CDR3 size: 13 residues. Per the germline V gene, CDR1 is LNHDA and CDR2 is SQIVND (reference sequence). The CDR3 DNA follows: TGTGCCAGTAGTCGGACAGGGAGCAATGAGCAGTTCTTC. This translates into CASSRTGSNEQFF.

The chain links TRBV28 to TRBJ1-1; D not resolved. V was shortened by 2 bases and J by 1 base, with 8 bases between the two germline ends. Germline loops: CDR1 MDHEN, CDR2 SYDVKM. This CDR3 comprises 14 residues. CDR3 loop: CASSLTGRNTEAFF. The CDR3 nucleotides are TGTGCCAGCAGTTTAACGGGGAGGAACACTGAAGCTTTCTTT.

The rearrangement joins TRBV4-3 to TRBJ2-5; D is perhaps TRBD1 or TRBD2 (5 bases each). The CDR3 is 17 residues long. Germline CDR1 and CDR2: LGHNA and YSLEER. With 1 base removed from V and 5 bases from J, the gap between germline ends came to 20 bases. In DNA form, the CDR3 reads TGCGCCAGCAGCCAAGGAGACACGTTCGGGGCCTGGGAGACCCAGTACTTC. Its translation is CASSQGDTFGAWETQYF.

The gene calls are TRBV7-6 and TRBJ2-2; TRBD1 matches 8 bases. Germline V CDR1 and CDR2: SGHVS, FNYEAQ. This CDR3 contains 15 residues. The V segment lost 5 bases and the J segment 4 bases; nucleotides outside the gene matches: 6. The CDR3: CASSLGQGGTGELFF. CDR3 DNA: TGTGCCAGCAGCCTAGGACAGGGAGGCACCGGGGAGCTGTTTTTT.

This rearrangement joins TRBV28 to TRBJ2-3, with TRBD2 identical over 9 bases. Germline V gene sequence: CDR1 MDHEN, CDR2 SYDVKM. J was trimmed by 6 bases and V by 8 bases; bases with no gene match: 9. This CDR3 spans 14 amino acids. The CDR3 region has the DNA TGTGCCAGCCTTAGCCCTGGACTAGCGGATACGCAGTATTTT. Protein sequence: CASLSPGLADTQYF.

V is TRBV4-1 and J is TRBJ2-5; weak D call: TRBD1 (5 bases). Between the trimmed V and J ends, which lost 1 base and 5 bases, there was a span of 11 bases. The germline V gene encodes CDR1 MGHRA and CDR2 YSYEKL. This CDR3 contains 14 residues. CDR3 coding DNA: TGCGCCAGCAGCCAAGTAGGGGTAGGCGAGACCCAGTACTTC. Encoded protein: CASSQVGVGETQYF.

This chain's CDR3 is CAWSKIPGQGNEKLFF. As DNA, the CDR3 is TGTGCCTGGAGCAAGATCCCGGGACAGGGAAATGAAAAACTGTTTTTT. The chain uses TRBV30 and TRBJ1-4; 9 nucleotides match TRBD1. CDR1 is GTSNPN and CDR2 is SVGIG in the germline V gene (reference sequence). The ends lost 3 bases at V and 5 bases at J; junction bases unmatched: 10. This CDR3 is 16 amino acids long.

The J gene is TRBJ2-5, the V gene TRBV12-3 or TRBV12-4, with no clear D. This CDR3 has 13 residues. The V end lost 6 bases, the J end lost 0 bases, and 8 bases lay between the germline ends. CDR3 amino acids: CASRIENQETQYF. CDR3 bases: TGTGCCAGCAGGATTGAAAACCAAGAGACCCAGTACTTC.

The chain recombines TRBV5-1 with TRBJ2-7, with TRBD1 matching over 7 bases. Germline V gene lookup returns CDR1 SGHRS and CDR2 YFSETQ. The CDR3 spans 13 residues. Germline trimming cut 4 bases from V and 7 bases from J; bases unmatched to any gene: 8. The CDR3 here is CASSKKGATEQYF. CDR3 in DNA: TGCGCCAGCAGCAAAAAGGGGGCTACGGAGCAGTACTTC.

This clone has a single count. The chain recombines TRBV18 with TRBJ2-1; 9 bases are a match to TRBD1. The germline V gene encodes CDR1 KGHSH and CDR2 LQKENI. The V segment lost 6 bases and the J segment 4 bases; nucleotides outside the gene matches: 7. This CDR3 region has 15 residues. The CDR3 sequence is CASSPRDRVYNEQFF. The CDR3 DNA is TGTGCCAGCTCCCCCCGGGACAGGGTTTACAATGAGCAGTTCTTC.

This chain uses TRBV25-1 with TRBJ2-2; weak D call: TRBD1 (5 bases). Trimming took off 3 bases at V and 6 bases at J, with 14 bases between the two ends. The CDR3 sequence is 15 residues long. From germline, CDR1 is MGHDK and CDR2 SYGVNS. The CDR3: CASSDRAGHSGELFF. CDR3 nucleotides: TGTGCCAGCAGTGATCGAGCAGGACATTCCGGGGAGCTGTTTTTT.

This clone appeared a single time. The CDR3 is CASTESENEQFF. CDR3 DNA: TGCGCCAGCACCGAAAGCGAAAATGAGCAGTTCTTC. The V gene is TRBV5-1, the J gene TRBJ2-1, with unresolved D. V lost 6 bases to trimming and J lost 7 bases, with 11 bases between them. The CDR3 loop spans 12 amino acids. CDR1 is SGHRS and CDR2 is YFSETQ in the germline V gene.

The V gene is TRBV27, the J gene TRBJ1-5; possible D gene TRBD1, 6 bases. The V gene's germline CDR1 is MNHEY and CDR2 SMNVEV (reference sequence). The ends were cut back, 5 bases at V and 6 bases at J, with 17 bases in the middle. CDR3 length: 15 residues. For the CDR3, the DNA is TGTGCCAGCAGTGCCGAGTGGGGGGCGTTTCAGCCCCAGCATTTT. Its protein is CASSAEWGAFQPQHF.